This T cell receptor beta chain was identified during a study of shared clonotypes between healthy human individuals (dated by TCRdb to 2018 to 2020). Concerning the study at large: The cohort included three men and a couple of women between 18 and 49 years of age. For each donor, three plates each were used for CD4 naive and CD4 memory, two plates were used for CD8 naive, and one plate was used for CD8 memory. To estimate repertoire size and how much clonotypes are shared between individuals, the study performed deep sequencing of blood TCR repertoires from a handful of healthy adults. To increase sequencing depth and limit assay-specific biases, different laboratories used diverse techniques to prepare libraries and sequence TCR repertoires. Per donor, leukapheresis produced somewhere between about 0.9 and 9 billion PBMCs. Points the paper makes about the study in general: Sampling was limited to blood, and TCR repertoires in tissue likely differ from TCR repertoires in blood. Naive subsets generally had larger estimated clonotype richness than memory subsets did. Sharing across several donors was observed for roughly 5% of naive CD4, about 3.2% of naive CD8, over 2% of memory CD4, and roughly 0.4% of memory CD8 clonotypes. Pairwise subsampling indicated that sequencing depth was expected to affect the degree of clonotype sharing among donors. Because the study included only a small number of donors, the genetic and exposure-history diversity represented was limited. Incomplete sequencing was indicated by rarefaction of sorted-subset datasets, despite the large sequencing depth. Compared with non-shared clonotypes, clonotypes shared by all four sorted-subset donors had higher generation probabilities.

The donors were healthy, HIV-negative adults with no recently reported acute infections or vaccinations. Every donor was a Caucasian adult residing in Nashville, Tennessee, USA. Magnetic negative selection was used to enrich CD4+ T cells, after which naive cells were positively selected on CD45RA and the negative fraction became the memory subset. Blood was obtained by leukapheresis, after which PBMCs were separated by Ficoll-Histopaque density gradient centrifugation and cryopreserved in liquid nitrogen vapor phase. Analytical flow cytometry was used to check the purity and quantity of every magnetically sorted T cell population. Genomic DNA was isolated from each sorted fraction and quantified by UV absorbance on a Nanodrop 2000c. Using the deep immunoSEQ assay, TCR CDR3 regions were amplified from genomic DNA by multiplex PCR. Genomic DNA extracted from each cell subset was distributed evenly over all wells of several immunoSEQ 96-well plates, and each plate served as one replicate. For sorted subsets, approximately 210 ng genomic DNA, equal to 30,000 or so T cell genomes, was loaded into each replicate PCR. Purified libraries were quantified with a Qubit 3.0 fluorometer, sized on a Bioanalyzer 2100, and re-quantified with the KAPA Library Quantification kit. Every immunoSEQ 96-well plate was sequenced on a dedicated single-read 150-cycle Illumina NextSeq 550 flow cell. For the original study's pipeline: The immunoSEQ output contained only junctional sequences without quality scores, so filtering could not match that applied to full-length reads. Sequences were annotated with PyIR, a Python wrapper for IgBLAST v1.9, and V/J genes and CDR3 were assigned using IMGT germline references. Reads were filtered out if the reads had weak V/J assignments (E-value above 1e-6), no CDR3, stop codons, out-of-frame junctions, or ambiguous translated residues. V3J clonotypes were defined by identical inferred V gene, J gene, and CDR3 amino acid sequence. Percentage overlap between repertoires was calculated by dividing the number of shared unique clonotypes by the size of the smaller repertoire. RTK rarefaction, the Chao1 estimator, and Recon v2.1 estimates of unobserved clonotypes were used to assess repertoire richness. For all TCRbeta clonotypes obtained by the gDNA method from a few donors, generation probabilities were computed with OLGA. Entries here come from immuneACCESS through TCRdb and include only in-frame sequences with V and J called. Some clones fail to appear in such tables; in the studies checked, an unresolved V gene covers under half of the shortfall, and the cause of the remainder is unknown. V, J and clone size are those of that table, while D and trimming were read from the DNA. The sample table shows over 1.5 million clones, and 95% to 99% are seen once. 0.4% to 0.45% of the sample is in the top ten clones.

As for this clone: The antigen it recognizes is unknown. Base quality data are lacking; no much larger clone is found one base away.

The germline V gene gives CDR1 as KGHSH and CDR2 as LQKENI. V sheds 2 bases and J sheds 2 bases, leaving 9 bases between their ends. The CDR3 contains 14 residues, cysteine and phenylalanine counted. CDR3 DNA only is kept here, 42 bases in frame from base 1. This clonotype was obtained from a man between 25 and 39 years old in good health. The receptor chain draws on TRBV18 and TRBJ1-1, with no reliable assignment of the D segment. Sample: naive CD4+ T cells sorted from blood. This specimen's cell subset or site label, per the study, means: CD45RA+ positively selected. The CDR3 amino acid sequence is: CASSPTLKNTEAFF. The nucleotide sequence is TGTGCCAGCTCACCAACGCTGAAAAACACTGAAGCTTTCTTT.